This entry concerns a single T cell receptor beta chain. The antigen this receptor binds is unknown. There are no base qualities to consult, and no much larger clone falls within one base. Taken with the paper, the label for time point translates to: about 28 days (+/-7) after the second vaccine dose. Because spike-specific TCR depth and breadth did not differ between the two schedules, AZD1222 recipients who got a second dose at roughly 4 weeks were pooled with those who got a second dose at roughly 12 weeks. Vaccinee samples came from UK trials COV001 and COV002, including a single-blind randomized controlled phase 2/3 trial of AZD1222 (ChAdOx1 nCoV-19) in healthy adults. For TCRbeta chain sequencing, PBMC samples were collected from trial participants at day 0 and at day 28 after the second dose. Via the germline V gene, CDR1 is SGHDN and CDR2 FVKESK. Counted from cysteine to phenylalanine, this CDR3 has 16 amino acids. Only the CDR3 region is kept as DNA, spanning 48 bases read in frame from base 1. Trimming costs V 0 bases and J 3 bases, and their ends lie 12 bases apart.

This sample stems from a study of T cell responses to AZD1222 COVID-19 vaccine (dated by TCRdb to about 2021). Looking at the study overall: A total of about 230 trial participants underwent TCR sequencing, of whom nearly 210 received two doses of AZD1222 and about 25 received two doses of the MenACWY control vaccine. Trial participants were enrolled by age into 18-55, 56-69 and 70-plus year subgroups, with 148, 28 and 57 TCR-sequenced participants respectively. What the study reported, not specific to this receptor: The 56-69-year group was small, and its depth increase did not reach significance, likely because of low power. Participants were mostly white British, with more females than males. The authors suggested clonal diversity may have been underestimated. After two AZD1222 doses, both the breadth and the depth of spike-specific TCRs were significantly higher than at day 0 and than in MenACWY recipients. Only 5 to 7 AZD1222 recipients were SARS-CoV-2 seropositive at baseline, limiting conclusions about previously exposed vaccinees. The vaccine-associated CD4 TCRs covered the entire spike protein, and the dominant responses fell in regions 160-218 and 743-854. Because no day 14 peak-response samples were available, repertoires were characterized only after the peak T cell response. Nearly half of unique spike-specific TCRs reportedly recognized epitopes outside regions mutated in the B.1.351 and B.1.1.7 variants.

The CDR3 regions of human TCRbeta chains were analyzed by immunosequencing. The source study handled its data this way. TCRs in the repertoires were compared against a reference library of SARS-CoV-2-specific TCRs that had been generated with the MIRA antigen-specificity platform. Breadth was defined as the fraction of unique TCRs that were SARS-CoV-2-associated. Depth was defined as the fraction of total T cells that were SARS-CoV-2-associated. Each spike-specific TCR was assigned to its reactive spike region and to a CD4 or CD8 class using the MIRA data. Log10-transformed breadth and depth values were compared by one-way ANOVA with Sidak's multiple comparisons tests. TCRdb mirrors the immuneACCESS table, restricted to in-frame sequences. Some clones are absent from its copies; in checked studies, under half trace to an unresolved V gene, and the reason for the others is unknown. V and J calls plus clone size are reproduced from that table; the DNA served to infer D and trimming. The sample table records approximately 84,000 clones; about 80% of these occur just once. The ten largest clones represent 1.3% of the sample.

The rearrangement joined TRBV14 to TRBJ1-3, with the D gene not confidently named. The receptor was isolated from an adult who received the AZD1222 COVID-19 vaccine. Sequences were derived from peripheral blood, sampled 28 days after the second AZD1222 dose. The CDR3 protein sequence reads: CASSQDIKRSGNTIYF. DNA sequence: TGTGCCAGCAGCCAAGATATTAAACGTAGTGGAAACACCATATATTTT.